Listed below are T cell receptor beta chains from one sample, sequenced in a study of CD4 T cells in relation to SARS-CoV-2 and coronaviruses. Sequencing used immunoSEQ multiplex PCR; TCRdb keeps in-frame clones, though not all of them. The table has about 20,000 clones, roughly 77% seen once. Which antigens these TCRs recognize remains unknown. The sequenced sample was CD4+ T cells from PBMCs, cultured in vitro. These receptors were collected from a human donor in good health. CDR3s include the opening cysteine and the closing phenylalanine or tryptophan. The order of the fields is V gene, clone size, D gene, J gene, CDR3 protein, CDR3 DNA. D genes are given only for firm matches. Clone size is not always given. Where it is, it says once, few, many or a class for expanded clones.

v_call: TRBV18
clone_size: -
d_call: -
j_call: TRBJ2-5
cdr3_aa: CASSRGNEETQYF
cdr3_nt: TGTGCCAGCTCACGGGGGAACGAAGAGACCCAGTACTTC

v_call: TRBV7-8
clone_size: -
d_call: TRBD1
j_call: TRBJ2-3
cdr3_aa: CASSNTGTGSTDTQYF
cdr3_nt: TGTGCCAGCAGTAATACCGGGACAGGGAGCACAGATACGCAGTATTTT

v_call: TRBV5-1
clone_size: once
d_call: TRBD2
j_call: TRBJ2-3
cdr3_aa: CASSGGLAGGPPDTQYF
cdr3_nt: TGCGCCAGCAGCGGCGGACTAGCGGGAGGGCCTCCAGATACGCAGTATTTT

v_call: TRBV24-1
clone_size: -
d_call: -
j_call: TRBJ1-2
cdr3_aa: CATSDSNYGYTF
cdr3_nt: TGTGCCACCTCGGACAGTAACTATGGCTACACCTTC

v_call: TRBV11-3
clone_size: -
d_call: -
j_call: TRBJ1-1
cdr3_aa: CASSLDGTVNTEAFF
cdr3_nt: TGTGCCAGCAGCTTGGACGGGACCGTGAACACTGAAGCTTTCTTT

v_call: TRBV9
clone_size: few
d_call: -
j_call: TRBJ1-2
cdr3_aa: CASSVGGVGSYGYTF
cdr3_nt: TGTGCCAGCAGCGTCGGAGGGGTTGGGAGCTATGGCTACACCTTC

v_call: TRBV7-9
clone_size: once
d_call: TRBD1
j_call: TRBJ2-7
cdr3_aa: CASSSTPDRANHF
cdr3_nt: TGTGCCAGCAGCTCGACGCCGGACAGGGCGAACCACTTC

v_call: TRBV30
clone_size: -
d_call: -
j_call: TRBJ1-2
cdr3_aa: CAWIRILSSHYGYTF
cdr3_nt: TGTGCCTGGATACGGATACTTTCCTCTCACTATGGCTACACCTTC

v_call: TRBV12-5
clone_size: -
d_call: TRBD1
j_call: TRBJ2-5
cdr3_aa: CASGLVGGQSVTQYF
cdr3_nt: TGTGCTAGTGGTTTGGTAGGGGGACAGTCCGTGACCCAGTACTTC

v_call: TRBV19
clone_size: -
d_call: -
j_call: TRBJ1-1
cdr3_aa: CASTTGGLVTEAFF
cdr3_nt: TGTGCCAGTACCACTGGTGGATTGGTCACTGAAGCTTTCTTT

v_call: TRBV6-5
clone_size: -
d_call: -
j_call: TRBJ2-7
cdr3_aa: CASKSGARSEQYF
cdr3_nt: TGTGCCAGCAAATCAGGGGCGAGGAGCGAGCAGTACTTC

v_call: TRBV12-3/TRBV12-4
clone_size: -
d_call: TRBD1
j_call: TRBJ2-7
cdr3_aa: CASSSTGGIEQYF
cdr3_nt: TGTGCCAGCAGTTCGACAGGGGGTATCGAGCAGTACTTC

v_call: TRBV27
clone_size: few
d_call: TRBD2
j_call: TRBJ2-1
cdr3_aa: CASSRLAGGYNEQFF
cdr3_nt: TGTGCCAGCAGTCGGCTAGCGGGAGGATACAATGAGCAGTTCTTC

v_call: TRBV3-1/TRBV3-2
clone_size: -
d_call: -
j_call: TRBJ1-3
cdr3_aa: CASSQDRARGNTIYF
cdr3_nt: TGTGCCAGCAGCCAAGACAGGGCGCGAGGAAACACCATATATTTT

v_call: TRBV27
clone_size: -
d_call: TRBD1
j_call: TRBJ2-7
cdr3_aa: CASSPKGEGARPHHYEQYF
cdr3_nt: TGTGCCAGCAGTCCCAAGGGTGAGGGGGCGCGTCCTCACCACTACGAGCAGTACTTC

v_call: TRBV25-1
clone_size: -
d_call: -
j_call: TRBJ2-7
cdr3_aa: CASSEGQLSYEQYF
cdr3_nt: TGTGCCAGCAGTGAAGGGCAGCTCTCCTACGAGCAGTACTTC

v_call: TRBV6-4
clone_size: -
d_call: -
j_call: TRBJ1-6
cdr3_aa: CASSDFKVSSYNSPLHF
cdr3_nt: TGTGCCAGCAGTGACTTCAAGGTCAGCTCCTATAATTCACCCCTCCACTTT

v_call: TRBV10-3
clone_size: -
d_call: TRBD2
j_call: TRBJ2-1
cdr3_aa: CAISEIPQASGYNEQFF
cdr3_nt: TGTGCCATCAGTGAGATCCCACAGGCTAGCGGGTACAATGAGCAGTTCTTC

v_call: TRBV11-2
clone_size: -
d_call: -
j_call: TRBJ2-5
cdr3_aa: CASSLVGLRGAQYF
cdr3_nt: TGTGCCAGCAGCTTAGTTGGTCTCAGGGGGGCCCAGTACTTC

v_call: TRBV5-1
clone_size: -
d_call: TRBD2
j_call: TRBJ2-7
cdr3_aa: CASAGDSYEQYF
cdr3_nt: TGCGCCAGCGCGGGAGACTCCTACGAGCAGTACTTC

v_call: TRBV10-3
clone_size: -
d_call: TRBD2
j_call: TRBJ2-2
cdr3_aa: CAISLRFTGLAGGGTGELFF
cdr3_nt: TGTGCCATCAGCCTCCGATTTACGGGACTAGCGGGAGGAGGGACCGGGGAGCTGTTTTTT

v_call: TRBV9
clone_size: -
d_call: -
j_call: TRBJ2-1
cdr3_aa: CASSVGISGAYNEQFF
cdr3_nt: TGTGCCAGCAGCGTAGGAATTAGCGGCGCGTACAATGAGCAGTTCTTC

v_call: TRBV6-5
clone_size: few
d_call: -
j_call: TRBJ2-1
cdr3_aa: CASSYSTFGGNNEQFF
cdr3_nt: TGTGCCAGCAGTTACTCCACCTTTGGTGGCAACAATGAGCAGTTCTTC

v_call: TRBV19
clone_size: -
d_call: -
j_call: TRBJ1-5
cdr3_aa: CASSIVPSRNQPQHF
cdr3_nt: TGTGCCAGTAGTATAGTTCCAAGCCGCAATCAGCCCCAGCATTTT

v_call: TRBV10-3
clone_size: -
d_call: -
j_call: TRBJ2-2
cdr3_aa: CAISELTRGASGELFF
cdr3_nt: TGTGCCATCAGTGAGTTGACAAGAGGGGCGTCCGGGGAGCTGTTTTTT

v_call: TRBV6-5
clone_size: -
d_call: -
j_call: TRBJ2-3
cdr3_aa: CASSYLPTSTDTQYF
cdr3_nt: TGTGCCAGCAGTTACTTGCCGACTAGCACAGATACGCAGTATTTT

v_call: TRBV18
clone_size: -
d_call: -
j_call: TRBJ2-1
cdr3_aa: CASSQNLEQFF
cdr3_nt: TGTGCCAGCTCCCAGAACCTTGAGCAGTTCTTC

v_call: TRBV25-1
clone_size: -
d_call: -
j_call: TRBJ2-3
cdr3_aa: CASSEAGSADTQYF
cdr3_nt: TGTGCCAGCAGTGAAGCGGGGTCGGCAGATACGCAGTATTTT

v_call: TRBV19
clone_size: few
d_call: -
j_call: TRBJ1-6
cdr3_aa: CASRGVGGNSPLHF
cdr3_nt: TGTGCCAGTAGGGGAGTGGGCGGTAATTCACCCCTCCACTTT

v_call: TRBV5-4
clone_size: -
d_call: -
j_call: TRBJ1-1
cdr3_aa: CASSLGVTANTEAFF
cdr3_nt: TGTGCCAGCAGCCTGGGTGTCACGGCGAACACTGAAGCTTTCTTT

v_call: TRBV14
clone_size: -
d_call: -
j_call: TRBJ2-7
cdr3_aa: CASSRGLYEQYF
cdr3_nt: TGTGCCAGCAGCCGAGGATTATACGAGCAGTACTTC

v_call: TRBV5-1
clone_size: -
d_call: TRBD1
j_call: TRBJ2-5
cdr3_aa: CASSLVQGAGETQYF
cdr3_nt: TGCGCCAGCAGCTTGGTCCAGGGGGCGGGAGAGACCCAGTACTTC

v_call: TRBV2
clone_size: -
d_call: -
j_call: TRBJ2-5
cdr3_aa: CASSATREETQYF
cdr3_nt: TGTGCCAGCAGTGCCACCAGGGAAGAGACCCAGTACTTC

v_call: TRBV7-9
clone_size: few
d_call: -
j_call: TRBJ1-1
cdr3_aa: CASSLELSSGKAFF
cdr3_nt: TGTGCCAGCAGCTTAGAGCTTTCCAGTGGGAAAGCTTTCTTT

v_call: TRBV19
clone_size: -
d_call: -
j_call: TRBJ2-7
cdr3_aa: CASSIYGHEYEQYF
cdr3_nt: TGTGCCAGTAGTATATACGGACACGAGTACGAGCAGTACTTC

v_call: TRBV15
clone_size: -
d_call: -
j_call: TRBJ2-3
cdr3_aa: CATSRKTREDTQYF
cdr3_nt: TGTGCCACCAGCAGAAAGACTAGGGAAGATACGCAGTATTTT

v_call: TRBV28
clone_size: -
d_call: TRBD2
j_call: TRBJ2-7
cdr3_aa: CASRTGGARYEQYF
cdr3_nt: TGTGCCAGCCGCACCGGGGGGGCGCGCTACGAGCAGTACTTC

v_call: TRBV2
clone_size: -
d_call: -
j_call: TRBJ1-6
cdr3_aa: CASSEVGSGNSPLHF
cdr3_nt: TGTGCCAGCAGTGAAGTGGGTTCCGGCAATTCACCCCTCCACTTT

v_call: TRBV5-4
clone_size: -
d_call: TRBD1
j_call: TRBJ1-1
cdr3_aa: CASSPRDRNTEAFF
cdr3_nt: TGTGCCAGCAGCCCCCGGGACAGGAACACTGAAGCTTTCTTT

v_call: TRBV30
clone_size: -
d_call: TRBD1
j_call: TRBJ1-1
cdr3_aa: CACKPGQLMNTEAFF
cdr3_nt: TGTGCCTGTAAGCCGGGACAGCTAATGAACACTGAAGCTTTCTTT

v_call: TRBV7-8
clone_size: once
d_call: TRBD2
j_call: TRBJ2-1
cdr3_aa: CASRPVLAARRLSGSSYEQFF
cdr3_nt: TGTGCCAGCAGACCCGTCTTAGCGGCCCGACGTCTTAGCGGGAGTAGCTATGAGCAGTTCTTC

v_call: TRBV7-8
clone_size: -
d_call: TRBD2
j_call: TRBJ2-1
cdr3_aa: CASSLASGASGRLVEFF
cdr3_nt: TGTGCCAGCAGCTTAGCTAGCGGGGCTAGCGGGAGACTGGTTGAGTTCTTC

v_call: TRBV27
clone_size: few
d_call: TRBD1
j_call: TRBJ2-2
cdr3_aa: CASSTGQGTTGELFF
cdr3_nt: TGTGCCAGCAGTACGGGACAGGGGACTACCGGGGAGCTGTTTTTT

v_call: TRBV6-5
clone_size: -
d_call: -
j_call: TRBJ2-7
cdr3_aa: CASSYSGGAGYEQYF
cdr3_nt: TGTGCCAGCAGTTACTCGGGGGGGGCAGGGTACGAGCAGTACTTC

v_call: TRBV6-5
clone_size: once
d_call: TRBD1
j_call: TRBJ2-1
cdr3_aa: CASRIPGQGINEQFF
cdr3_nt: TGTGCCAGCCGAATACCGGGACAGGGAATAAATGAGCAGTTCTTC

v_call: TRBV7-9
clone_size: medium-sized
d_call: -
j_call: TRBJ1-2
cdr3_aa: CASERRGGVDYGYTF
cdr3_nt: TGTGCCAGCGAGAGACGGGGTGGGGTAGACTATGGCTACACCTTC

v_call: TRBV5-6
clone_size: once
d_call: TRBD1
j_call: TRBJ1-1
cdr3_aa: CASSLDRGRFTEAFF
cdr3_nt: TGTGCCAGCAGCTTGGACAGGGGGCGCTTCACTGAAGCTTTCTTT

v_call: TRBV5-1
clone_size: few
d_call: -
j_call: TRBJ2-3
cdr3_aa: CASSWRRASLGSTDTQYF
cdr3_nt: TGCGCCAGCAGTTGGCGGCGTGCGTCGCTGGGAAGCACAGATACGCAGTATTTT

v_call: TRBV6-4
clone_size: -
d_call: TRBD2
j_call: TRBJ2-1
cdr3_aa: CASSETSGSYNEQFF
cdr3_nt: TGTGCCAGCAGTGAGACTAGCGGCTCCTACAATGAGCAGTTCTTC

v_call: TRBV19
clone_size: once
d_call: -
j_call: TRBJ1-6
cdr3_aa: CASSIGKENSPLHF
cdr3_nt: TGTGCCAGTAGTATAGGGAAGGAGAATTCACCCCTCCACTTT

v_call: TRBV18
clone_size: -
d_call: TRBD1
j_call: TRBJ2-1
cdr3_aa: CASSPGTGLDEQFF
cdr3_nt: TGTGCCAGCTCCCCCGGGACAGGGTTGGATGAGCAGTTCTTC

v_call: TRBV25-1
clone_size: -
d_call: TRBD2
j_call: TRBJ2-1
cdr3_aa: CASSTVAGHFNEQFF
cdr3_nt: TGTGCCAGCAGTACAGTAGCGGGACACTTCAATGAGCAGTTCTTC